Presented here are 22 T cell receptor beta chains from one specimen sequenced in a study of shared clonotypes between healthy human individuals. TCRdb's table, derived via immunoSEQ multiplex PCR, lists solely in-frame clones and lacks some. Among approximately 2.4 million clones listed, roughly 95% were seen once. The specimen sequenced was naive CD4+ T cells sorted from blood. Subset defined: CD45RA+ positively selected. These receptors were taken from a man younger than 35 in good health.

CDR3 sequence reads: CAWSSGLVGGNEQFF. CDR3 DNA sequence: TGTGCCTGGAGCTCAGGACTAGTTGGAGGCAATGAGCAGTTCTTC. The V and J genes are TRBV30 and TRBJ2-1; 7 bases are a match to TRBD2. The germline V gene has CDR1 GTSNPN and CDR2 SVGIG (reference sequence). Trimming took 3 bases from V and 6 from J; bases not matched to a gene: 11. The CDR3 is 15 residues long.

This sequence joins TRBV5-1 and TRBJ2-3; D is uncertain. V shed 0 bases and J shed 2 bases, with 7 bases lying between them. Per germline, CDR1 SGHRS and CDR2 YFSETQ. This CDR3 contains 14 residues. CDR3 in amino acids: CASSLATNTDTQYF. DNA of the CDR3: TGCGCCAGCAGCTTGGCAACTAACACAGATACGCAGTATTTT.

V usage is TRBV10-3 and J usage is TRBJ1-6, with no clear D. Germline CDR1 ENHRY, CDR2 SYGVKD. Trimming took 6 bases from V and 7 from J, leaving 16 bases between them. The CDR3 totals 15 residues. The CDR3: CAISLVGSGNSPLHF. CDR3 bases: TGTGCCATCAGCCTCGTCGGAAGTGGGAATTCACCCCTCCACTTT.

CDR3 coding DNA: TGTGCCAGCAGTCCCGGGGCGACAGCTGATAATTCACCCCTCCACTTT. It codes for CASSPGATADNSPLHF. This sequence joins TRBV5-4 and TRBJ1-6; D might be TRBD1 (5 bases). Trimming pared 5 bases from V and 5 bases from J, leaving 17 bases between. The CDR3 runs 16 residues. Germline assignment: CDR1 SGHNT and CDR2 YYREEE (reference sequence).

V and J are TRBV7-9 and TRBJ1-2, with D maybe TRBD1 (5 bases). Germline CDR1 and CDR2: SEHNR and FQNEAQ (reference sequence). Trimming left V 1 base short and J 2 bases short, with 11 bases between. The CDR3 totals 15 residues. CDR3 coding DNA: TGTGCCAGCAGCTTAGAAAGTAGGGGAAACTATGGCTACACCTTC. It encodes CASSLESRGNYGYTF.

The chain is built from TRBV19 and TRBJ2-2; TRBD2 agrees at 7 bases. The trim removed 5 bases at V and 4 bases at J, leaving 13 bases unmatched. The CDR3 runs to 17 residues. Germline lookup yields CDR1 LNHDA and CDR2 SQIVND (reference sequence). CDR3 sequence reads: CASSLGRAVALTGELFF. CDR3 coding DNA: TGTGCCAGTAGTCTGGGGAGGGCCGTCGCCCTCACCGGGGAGCTGTTTTTT.

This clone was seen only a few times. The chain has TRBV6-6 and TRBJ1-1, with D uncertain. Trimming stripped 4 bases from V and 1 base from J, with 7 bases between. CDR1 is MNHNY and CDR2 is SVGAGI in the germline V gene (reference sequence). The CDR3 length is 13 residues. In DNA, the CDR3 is TGTGCCAGCAGTTTCAGGAAGAACACTGAAGCTTTCTTT. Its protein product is CASSFRKNTEAFF.

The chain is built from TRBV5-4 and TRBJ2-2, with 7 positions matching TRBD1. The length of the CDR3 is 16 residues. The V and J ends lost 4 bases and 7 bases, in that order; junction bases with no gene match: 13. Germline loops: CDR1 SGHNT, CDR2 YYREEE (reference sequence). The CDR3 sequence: CASSTQGQIQGGELFF. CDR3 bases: TGTGCCAGCAGCACACAGGGGCAGATTCAGGGCGGGGAGCTGTTTTTT.

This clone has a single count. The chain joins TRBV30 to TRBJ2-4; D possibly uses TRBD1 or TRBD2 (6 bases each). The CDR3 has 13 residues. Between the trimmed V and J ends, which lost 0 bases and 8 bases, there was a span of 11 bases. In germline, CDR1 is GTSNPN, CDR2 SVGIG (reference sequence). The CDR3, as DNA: TGTGCCTGGAGTGTGGGGGGCTTCGACATTCAGTACTTC. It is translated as CAWSVGGFDIQYF.

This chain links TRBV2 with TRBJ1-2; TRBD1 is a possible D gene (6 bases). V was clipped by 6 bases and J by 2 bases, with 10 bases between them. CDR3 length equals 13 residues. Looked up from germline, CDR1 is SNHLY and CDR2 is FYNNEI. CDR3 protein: CASSVDRNYGYTF. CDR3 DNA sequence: TGTGCCAGCAGCGTTGACAGGAACTATGGCTACACCTTC.

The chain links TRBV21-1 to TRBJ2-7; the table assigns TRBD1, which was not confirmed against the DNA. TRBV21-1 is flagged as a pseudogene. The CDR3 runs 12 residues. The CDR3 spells CASSSRRYEQYF. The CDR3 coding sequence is TGTGCCAGCAGCAGCCGCAGGTACGAGCAGTACTTC.

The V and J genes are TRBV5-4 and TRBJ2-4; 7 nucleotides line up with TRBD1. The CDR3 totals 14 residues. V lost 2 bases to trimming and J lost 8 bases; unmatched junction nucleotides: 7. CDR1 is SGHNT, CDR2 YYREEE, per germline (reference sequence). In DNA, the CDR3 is TGTGCCAGCAGCTTAGGGGGCGAGAGGGACATTCAGTACTTC. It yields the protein CASSLGGERDIQYF.

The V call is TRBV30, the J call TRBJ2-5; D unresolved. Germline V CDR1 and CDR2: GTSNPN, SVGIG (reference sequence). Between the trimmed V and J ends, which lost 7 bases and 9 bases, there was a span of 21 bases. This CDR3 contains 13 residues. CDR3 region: CALGKAAPSPQYF. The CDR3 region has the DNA TGTGCCTTAGGGAAGGCAGCGCCAAGTCCCCAGTACTTC.

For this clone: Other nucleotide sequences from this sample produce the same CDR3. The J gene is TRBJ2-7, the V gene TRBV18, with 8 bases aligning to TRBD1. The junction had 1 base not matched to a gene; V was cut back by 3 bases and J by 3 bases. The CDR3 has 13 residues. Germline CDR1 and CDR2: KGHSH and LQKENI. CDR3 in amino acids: CASSPTGGYEQYF. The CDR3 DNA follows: TGTGCCAGCTCACCCACAGGGGGCTACGAGCAGTACTTC.

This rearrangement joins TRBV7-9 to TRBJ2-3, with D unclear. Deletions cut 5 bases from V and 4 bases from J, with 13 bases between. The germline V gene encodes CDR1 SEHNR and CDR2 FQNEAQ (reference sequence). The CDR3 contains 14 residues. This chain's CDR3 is CASSRTTNPDTQYF. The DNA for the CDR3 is TGTGCCAGCAGCAGAACAACTAACCCAGATACGCAGTATTTT. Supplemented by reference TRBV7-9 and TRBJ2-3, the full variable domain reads DTGVSQNPRHKITKRGQNVTFRCDPISEHNRLYWYRQTLGQGPEFLTYFQNEAQLEKSRLLSDRFSAERPKGSFSTLEIQRTEQGDSAMYLCASSRTTNPDTQYFGPGTRLTVL.

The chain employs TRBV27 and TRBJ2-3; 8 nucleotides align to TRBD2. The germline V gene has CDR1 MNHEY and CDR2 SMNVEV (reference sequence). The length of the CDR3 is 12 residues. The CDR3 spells CASGIPKDTQYF. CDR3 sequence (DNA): TGTGCTAGCGGGATCCCCAAGGATACGCAGTATTTT.

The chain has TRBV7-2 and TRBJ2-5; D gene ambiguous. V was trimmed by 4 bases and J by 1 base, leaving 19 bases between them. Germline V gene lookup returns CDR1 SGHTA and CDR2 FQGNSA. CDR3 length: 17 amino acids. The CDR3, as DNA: TGTGCCAGCAGCTCCCCCCAAGCGCACCCGAGCCAAGAGACCCAGTACTTC. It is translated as CASSSPQAHPSQETQYF.

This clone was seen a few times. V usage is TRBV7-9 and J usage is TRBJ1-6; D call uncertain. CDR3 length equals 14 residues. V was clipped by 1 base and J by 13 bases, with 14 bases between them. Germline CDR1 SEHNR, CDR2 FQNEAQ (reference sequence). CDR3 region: CASSLDLSGGPLHF. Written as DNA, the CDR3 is TGTGCCAGCAGCTTAGACCTCTCAGGAGGGCCCCTCCACTTT. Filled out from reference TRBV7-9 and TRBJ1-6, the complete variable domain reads DTGVSQNPRHKITKRGQNVTFRCDPISEHNRLYWYRQTLGQGPEFLTYFQNEAQLEKSRLLSDRFSAERPKGSFSTLEIQRTEQGDSAMYLCASSLDLSGGPLHFGNGTRLTVT.

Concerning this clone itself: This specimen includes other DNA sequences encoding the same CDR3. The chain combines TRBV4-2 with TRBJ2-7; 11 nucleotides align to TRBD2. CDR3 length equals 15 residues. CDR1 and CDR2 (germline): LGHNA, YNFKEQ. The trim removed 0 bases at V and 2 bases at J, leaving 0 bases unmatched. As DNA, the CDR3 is TGTGCCAGCAGCCAAGAACTAGCGGGGGCCTACGAGCAGTACTTC. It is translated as CASSQELAGAYEQYF.

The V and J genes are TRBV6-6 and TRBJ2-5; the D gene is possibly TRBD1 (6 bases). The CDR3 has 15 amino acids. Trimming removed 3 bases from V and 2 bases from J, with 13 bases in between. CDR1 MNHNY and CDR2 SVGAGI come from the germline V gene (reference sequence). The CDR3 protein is CASSYRTVGQETQYF. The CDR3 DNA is TGTGCCAGCAGTTATCGGACAGTCGGGCAAGAGACCCAGTACTTC.

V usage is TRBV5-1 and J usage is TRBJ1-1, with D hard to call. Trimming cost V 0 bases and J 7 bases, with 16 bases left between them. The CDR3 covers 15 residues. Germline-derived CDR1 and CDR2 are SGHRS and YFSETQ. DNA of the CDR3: TGCGCCAGCAGCTTGGGGTTCACAAGGAATAGTGAAGCTTTCTTT. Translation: CASSLGFTRNSEAFF.

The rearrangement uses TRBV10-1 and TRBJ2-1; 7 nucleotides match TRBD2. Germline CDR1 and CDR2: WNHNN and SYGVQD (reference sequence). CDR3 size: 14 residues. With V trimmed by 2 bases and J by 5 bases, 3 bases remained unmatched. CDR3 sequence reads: CASSELGLDNEQFF. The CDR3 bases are TGCGCCAGCAGTGAGCTTGGACTAGACAATGAGCAGTTCTTC.